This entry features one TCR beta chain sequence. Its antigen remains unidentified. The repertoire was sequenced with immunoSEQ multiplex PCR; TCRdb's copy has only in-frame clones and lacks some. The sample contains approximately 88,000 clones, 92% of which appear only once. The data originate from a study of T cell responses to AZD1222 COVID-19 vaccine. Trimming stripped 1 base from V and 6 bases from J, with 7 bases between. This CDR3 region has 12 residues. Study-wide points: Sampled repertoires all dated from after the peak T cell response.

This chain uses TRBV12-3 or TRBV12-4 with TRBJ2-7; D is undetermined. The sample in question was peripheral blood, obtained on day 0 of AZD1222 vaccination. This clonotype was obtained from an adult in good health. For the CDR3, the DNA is TGTGCCAGCAGTTTAGGAGGACGCGAGCAGTACTTC. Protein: CASSLGGREQYF.